The T cell receptor beta chain under discussion was sequenced for a study of neurological immune-mediated disorders. The controls, all healthy individuals, were blood bank volunteers in Maryland, USA. The unsorted libraries had their origin in 2 million PBMCs stored at -80 C. The ends lost 5 bases at V and 7 bases at J; junction bases unmatched: 9. The CDR3 covers 16 residues. Germline CDR1 MGHRA, CDR2 YSYEKL. MiXCR, applied by TCRdb to the 5' RACE reads, yields one record per CDR3 protein. The repertoire includes over 45,000 distinct CDR3 sequences, about a quarter of them detected once, and 20% to 30% sits in the top ten. This clonotype appeared many times. Its specificity is unknown. Findings of the study overall: Private repertoires in all groups were suggested by the finding that expanded clones across subjects shared no CDR3 amino acid sequences. The greatest TCR clonal expansion appeared in HTLV-1-associated myelopathy and the smallest, falling below healthy controls, in multiple sclerosis.

The source of this sequence is a woman aged 70-85 years in good health. Specimen: PBMCs. This chain uses TRBV4-1 with TRBJ2-1, with 12 bases lining up with TRBD2. DNA of the CDR3: TGCGCCAGCAGCACACCACTAGCGGGAGGAGGGAATGAGCAGTTCTTC. Amino acid sequence: CASSTPLAGGGNEQFF.